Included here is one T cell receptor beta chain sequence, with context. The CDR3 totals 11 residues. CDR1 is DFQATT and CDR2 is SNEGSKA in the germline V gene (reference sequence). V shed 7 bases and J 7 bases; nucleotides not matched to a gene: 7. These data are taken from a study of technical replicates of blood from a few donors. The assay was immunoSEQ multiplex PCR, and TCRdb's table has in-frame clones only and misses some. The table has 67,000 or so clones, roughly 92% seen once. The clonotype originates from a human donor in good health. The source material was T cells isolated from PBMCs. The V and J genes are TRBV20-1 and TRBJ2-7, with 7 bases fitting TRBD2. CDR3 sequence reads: CSGDSGREQYF. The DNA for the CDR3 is TGCAGTGGGGACTCCGGGAGGGAGCAGTACTTC.